These 32 T cell receptor beta chains were sequenced from one sample in a study of blood T cell repertoires in COVID-19. TCRdb keeps only in-frame clones here, not all; method: immunoSEQ multiplex PCR. The sample consists of approximately 300,000 clones, around four fifths of them appearing once. Material for sequencing was peripheral blood. The receptors derive from a woman between 50 and 59 years old with active or convalescent COVID-19.

The chain links TRBV29-1 to TRBJ1-2; D might be TRBD1 (5 bases). The germline V and J ends were trimmed by 2 bases and 4 bases, with 8 bases remaining between them. Germline V gene lookup returns CDR1 SQVTM and CDR2 ANQGSEA. This CDR3 is 12 amino acids long. The CDR3 loop reads CSVEKGLYGYTF. CDR3 DNA: TGCAGCGTTGAAAAGGGACTCTATGGCTACACCTTC.

This clone came up once. The V gene is TRBV25-1, the J gene TRBJ2-2; maybe TRBD1 (6 bases). The CDR3 extends over 14 amino acids. Trimming removed 8 bases at V and 0 bases at J, with 10 bases between. Germline lookup yields CDR1 MGHDK and CDR2 SYGVNS. DNA for the CDR3: TGTGCCAGCTCCGGGACACCGAACACCGGGGAGCTGTTTTTT. Translated: CASSGTPNTGELFF.

This clone has just a few counts. The rearrangement links TRBV29-1 to TRBJ1-1; D uncertain. This CDR3 has 12 residues. Trimming stripped 3 bases from V and 0 bases from J, with 5 bases between. The germline CDR1 and CDR2 sequences are SQVTM and ANQGSEA. Here the CDR3 DNA reads TGCAGCGTTGATACTCTGAACACTGAAGCTTTCTTT. This translates into CSVDTLNTEAFF.

The genes are TRBV5-1 and TRBJ1-1; 7 bases agree with TRBD1. CDR1 SGHRS and CDR2 YFSETQ come from the germline V gene. V trimming: 0 bases; J trimming: 2 bases; junction bases outside the gene matches: 4. This CDR3 is 15 amino acids long. For the CDR3, the DNA is TGCGCCAGCAGCTTGGCTCGACAGGGTAACACTGAAGCTTTCTTT. Its translation is CASSLARQGNTEAFF.

The chain recombines TRBV6-5 with TRBJ2-2, with 9 bases identical to TRBD2. Germline-derived CDR1 and CDR2 are MNHEY and SVGAGI. V dropped 7 bases and J dropped 7; count of bases not matched to a gene: 10. The CDR3 covers 15 residues. CDR3: CASTRTSDTIGELFF. The CDR3 coding sequence is TGTGCCAGCACCAGGACTAGCGACACGATCGGGGAGCTGTTTTTT.

This chain links TRBV6-5 with TRBJ1-6; 8 bases align to TRBD1. CDR3 length: 15 amino acids. The V gene's germline CDR1 is MNHEY and CDR2 SVGAGI. V lost 4 bases and J lost 9; bases outside the gene matches: 8. CDR3 DNA: TGTGCCAGCAGTTCCTACCGACAGGGGACTTCACCCCTCCACTTT. This translates into CASSSYRQGTSPLHF.

Ten or more counts support this clone. The chain couples TRBV12-3 or TRBV12-4 to TRBJ1-2; D may be TRBD1 (5 bases). The CDR3 spans 13 residues. V lost 4 bases, J lost 3 bases, and 9 bases lay in between. The CDR3 DNA reads as TGTGCCAGCAGTTCCAGGGTGGACTATGGCTACACCTTC. Amino acid sequence: CASSSRVDYGYTF.

This chain joins TRBV7-9 and TRBJ2-1, with 11 bases identical to TRBD2. The CDR3 contains 15 residues. The germline V gene has CDR1 SEHNR and CDR2 FQNEAQ (reference sequence). The J segment lost 9 bases and the V segment lost 1 base, leaving 5 bases of the junction unmatched. The CDR3 coding sequence is TGTGCCAGCAGCTTAGGGCTAGCGGGAGGTGGTGAGCAGTTCTTC. This sequence encodes CASSLGLAGGGEQFF.

V and J are TRBV24-1 and TRBJ2-1; the D gene is possibly TRBD2 (6 bases). CDR1 is KGHDR, CDR2 SFDVKD, per germline. Trimming pared 3 bases from V and 7 bases from J, leaving 12 bases between. The CDR3 has 14 residues. The CDR3 is CATSDPGLLNEQFF. The CDR3 DNA follows: TGTGCCACCAGTGATCCGGGACTCCTTAATGAGCAGTTCTTC.

A single count supports this clone. The V and J genes are TRBV5-1 and TRBJ1-3; 7 bases are a match to TRBD1. The V gene end was trimmed by 4 bases and the J gene end by 4 bases; junction bases not matched to a gene: 11. The CDR3 totals 16 residues. Germline V lookup: CDR1 SGHRS, CDR2 YFSETQ. CDR3 sequence: CASSIGTDVSGNTIYF. CDR3 sequence (DNA): TGCGCCAGCAGCATAGGGACAGACGTCTCAGGAAACACCATATATTTT. Using reference TRBV5-1 and TRBJ1-3 for the parts outside the CDR3, the full variable domain is KAGVTQTPRYLIKTRGQQVTLSCSPISGHRSVSWYQQTPGQGLQFLFEYFSETQRNKGNFPGRFSGRQFSNSRSEMNVSTLELGDSALYLCASSIGTDVSGNTIYFGEGSWLTVV.

The CDR3 loop reads CASILLTSGRPAYNEQFF. As DNA, the CDR3 is TGTGCCAGCATCCTTTTGACTAGCGGGAGGCCCGCCTACAATGAGCAGTTCTTC. This rearrangement joins TRBV7-8 to TRBJ2-1, with 13 bases that match TRBD2. The germline gives CDR1 SGHVS, CDR2 FQNEAQ. The CDR3 sequence is 18 residues long. V shed 7 bases and J 2 bases; nucleotides not matched to a gene: 11. The complete variable domain, with remaining parts taken from reference TRBV7-8 and TRBJ2-1, reads GAGVSQSPRYKVAKRGQDVALRCDPISGHVSLFWYQQALGQGPEFLTYFQNEAQLDKSGLPSDRFFAERPEGSVSTLKIQRTQQEDSAVYLCASILLTSGRPAYNEQFFGPGTRLTVL.

The V call is TRBV9, the J call TRBJ2-3; D might be TRBD1 (6 bases). Germline CDR1 is SGDLS and CDR2 is YYNGEE. There are 15 residues in the CDR3. V lost 4 bases and J 0 bases, leaving 12 bases between the germline ends. DNA of the CDR3: TGTGCCAGCAGCCCCCGGACAGCCAGCACAGATACGCAGTATTTT. Its translation: CASSPRTASTDTQYF. Combining the CDR3 with reference TRBV9 and TRBJ2-3 gives the whole variable domain DSGVTQTPKHLITATGQRVTLRCSPRSGDLSVYWYQQSLDQGLQFLIQYYNGEERAKGNILERFSAQQFPDLHSELNLSSLELGDSALYFCASSPRTASTDTQYFGPGTRLTVL.

This clone appeared a single time. V gene TRBV7-3 combines with J gene TRBJ1-6, with 9 bases identical to TRBD1. Losses at the gene ends were 3 bases for V and 10 bases for J; bases not matched to a gene: 4. Germline V gene sequence: CDR1 SGHTA, CDR2 FQGTGA. This CDR3 spans 14 amino acids. DNA for the CDR3: TGTGCCAGCAGCTTGGGACAGGGCCCCTCACCCCTCCACTTT. Amino acid sequence: CASSLGQGPSPLHF.

This clone was seen only once. The rearrangement links TRBV2 to TRBJ1-5, with D maybe TRBD1 (5 bases). The V gene's germline CDR1 is SNHLY and CDR2 FYNNEI. The CDR3 has 15 amino acids. Trimming took 8 bases from V and 7 from J, leaving 21 bases between them. The CDR3 sequence: CASRLGAFSDQPQHF. The CDR3, as DNA: TGTGCCAGCCGACTTGGGGCGTTCTCAGACCAGCCCCAGCATTTT. Using reference TRBV2 and TRBJ1-5 for the parts outside the CDR3, the full variable domain is EPEVTQTPSHQVTQMGQEVILRCVPISNHLYFYWYRQILGQKVEFLVSFYNNEISEKSEIFDDQFSVERPDGSNFTLKIRSTKLEDSAMYFCASRLGAFSDQPQHFGDGTRLSIL.

This chain connects TRBV5-1 to TRBJ2-5; D call uncertain. This CDR3 comprises 16 residues. Germline lookup yields CDR1 SGHRS and CDR2 YFSETQ. Trimming shortened V by 0 bases and J by 5 bases, and 17 bases separated the two germline ends. The CDR3 DNA is TGCGCCAGCAGCTTGGGGGCCGGTTCAAAATGGGAGACCCAGTACTTC. Protein: CASSLGAGSKWETQYF.

The J gene is TRBJ2-7, the V gene TRBV6-1; maybe TRBD1 (5 bases). The V and J ends lost 0 bases and 3 bases respectively, with 9 bases between them. This CDR3 comprises 14 residues. Germline V gene data show CDR1 as MNHNS and CDR2 as SASEGT. The CDR3 DNA is TGTGCCAGCAGTGAAGCCGCAGGGTTCTACGAGCAGTACTTC. This gives the protein CASSEAAGFYEQYF.

The V and J genes are TRBV4-1 and TRBJ2-5; D is possibly TRBD2 (5 bases). This CDR3 has 14 residues. Trimming took off 4 bases at V and 4 bases at J, with 13 bases between the two ends. CDR1 and CDR2 (germline): MGHRA, YSYEKL. The CDR3 nucleotides read TGCGCCAGCAGCCGAGGGTGGGAGTCAGAGACCCAGTACTTC. This gives the protein CASSRGWESETQYF.

The chain has TRBV28 and TRBJ1-1; D remains unclear. CDR1 is MDHEN, CDR2 SYDVKM, per germline. Between the trimmed V and J ends, which lost 5 bases and 1 base, there was a span of 14 bases. The CDR3 extends over 15 amino acids. CDR3 coding DNA: TGTGCCAGCAGTCTATTCTCTCCGCGGAACACTGAAGCTTTCTTT. Its protein is CASSLFSPRNTEAFF.

The V and J genes are TRBV2 and TRBJ1-4; D is undetermined. V was cut by 6 bases and J by 4 bases, with 12 bases left in between. The CDR3 extends over 14 amino acids. Germline CDR1 SNHLY, CDR2 FYNNEI. The CDR3 sequence is CASRPQTVNEKLFF. Here the CDR3 DNA reads TGTGCCAGCAGACCTCAGACTGTTAATGAAAAACTGTTTTTT.

The rearrangement links TRBV19 to TRBJ2-2; TRBD2 matches at 9 bases. Germline V gene data show CDR1 as LNHDA and CDR2 as SQIVND (reference sequence). Trimming removed 7 bases from V and 4 bases from J; junction bases left unmatched: 7. The CDR3 runs 15 residues. The CDR3 protein is CASTPRAGGTGELFF. CDR3 DNA sequence: TGTGCCAGTACCCCGAGAGCGGGAGGCACCGGGGAGCTGTTTTTT.

J is TRBJ2-1 and V is TRBV7-8; perhaps TRBD2 as D (5 bases). Germline V gives CDR1 SGHVS, CDR2 FQNEAQ. The length of the CDR3 is 15 residues. V was clipped by 3 bases and J by 2 bases, with 11 bases between them. The CDR3 nucleotides are TGTGCCAGCAGCTTGAGGGCGGATACCTACAATGAGCAGTTCTTC. This gives the protein CASSLRADTYNEQFF.

In this sample, this clone turned up a few times. This sequence joins TRBV4-1 and TRBJ2-7; D perhaps matches TRBD2 (6 bases). Between the trimmed V and J ends, which lost 5 bases and 8 bases, there was a span of 19 bases. The germline V gene encodes CDR1 MGHRA and CDR2 YSYEKL. This CDR3 has 14 amino acids. CDR3 bases: TGCGCCAGCAGCTATCAAAGGGACTCCCCCCAGCAGTACTTC. Protein: CASSYQRDSPQQYF.

This clone was picked up one time. This rearrangement joins TRBV5-1 to TRBJ2-5; a possible D gene is TRBD2 (5 bases). Trimming removed 0 bases from V and 3 bases from J, with 12 bases in between. CDR1 and CDR2 from the germline V gene are SGHRS and YFSETQ. The CDR3 consists of 15 residues. The CDR3 nucleotides are TGCGCCAGCAGCTTGGTAGCCAGCGGCGAAGAGACCCAGTACTTC. Its translation is CASSLVASGEETQYF.

This rearrangement joins TRBV6-6 to TRBJ2-5; 7 nucleotides line up with TRBD1. V was pared by 8 bases and J by 2 bases, with 5 bases of the junction left unmatched. There are 13 residues in the CDR3. The germline V gene has CDR1 MNHNY and CDR2 SVGAGI (reference sequence). The CDR3 nucleotides are TGTGCCAGCCGGACAGGCCTACAAGAGACCCAGTACTTC. Its translation is CASRTGLQETQYF.

This sequence joins TRBV4-1 and TRBJ2-3; D is possibly TRBD2 (6 bases). This CDR3 is 14 amino acids long. V lost 4 bases and J lost 2, with 10 bases in between. Germline CDR1 reads MGHRA; CDR2 reads YSYEKL. The CDR3 DNA reads TGCGCCAGCAGCCGAGGACTACTCACAGATACGCAGTATTTT. Amino acids: CASSRGLLTDTQYF.

The rearrangement links TRBV28 to TRBJ2-2; a weak D match, TRBD1 (6 bases). Germline values: CDR1 MDHEN, CDR2 SYDVKM. V was pared by 8 bases and J by 6 bases, with 19 bases between. This CDR3 comprises 15 residues. In DNA, the CDR3 is TGTGCCAGCGTCGAACAGGGTGGTCGGGCCGGGGAGCTGTTTTTT. Translation gives CASVEQGGRAGELFF.

This rearrangement joins TRBV25-1 to TRBJ1-1; D remains ambiguous. Germline V gene sequence: CDR1 MGHDK, CDR2 SYGVNS. CDR3 length: 15 residues. The ends were cut back, 6 bases at V and 1 base at J, with 15 bases in the middle. The CDR3 region is CASRLVGGENTEAFF. Written as DNA, the CDR3 is TGTGCCAGCAGGCTAGTCGGAGGAGAGAACACTGAAGCTTTCTTT.

The sample holds a few counts of this clone. The chain links TRBV7-2 to TRBJ2-5; 11 bases agree with TRBD2. Germline V gives CDR1 SGHTA, CDR2 FQGNSA. Germline trimming cut 5 bases from V and 6 bases from J; bases unmatched to any gene: 8. The CDR3 covers 15 residues. The CDR3 protein is CASSKLAGVQKTQYF. The CDR3 DNA follows: TGTGCCAGCAGCAAACTAGCGGGAGTACAAAAGACCCAGTACTTC.

Regarding this clone: The same CDR3 arises from other DNA sequences in this sample as well. This rearrangement joins TRBV3-1 (or the pseudogene TRBV3-2) to TRBJ2-3; D perhaps matches TRBD2 (5 bases). This CDR3 contains 14 residues. The V gene lost 1 base and the J gene lost 1 base, with 6 bases spanning the gap. The germline CDR1 and CDR2 sequences are LGHDT and YNNKEL (reference sequence). Here the CDR3 reads CASSQGLRTDTQYF. The CDR3 DNA follows: TGTGCCAGCAGCCAAGGACTACGCACAGATACGCAGTATTTT.

The CDR3 is CASSLDHPGSYGYTF. In DNA, the CDR3 is TGTGCCAGCAGCTTAGACCACCCGGGGAGCTATGGCTACACCTTC. The J gene is TRBJ1-2, the V gene TRBV7-8; D gene ambiguous. The CDR3 is 15 residues long. Trimming cost V 1 base and J 4 bases, with 13 bases left between them. The germline V gene has CDR1 SGHVS and CDR2 FQNEAQ.

This clone appeared once. This chain joins TRBV10-3 and TRBJ1-2, with D perhaps matching TRBD1 (6 bases). Trimming cost V 4 bases and J 0 bases, with 12 bases left between them. CDR3 length: 15 amino acids. Germline CDR1 and CDR2: ENHRY and SYGVKD. CDR3 DNA sequence: TGTGCCATCAGTGTCGCCAGGGGTACTAACTATGGCTACACCTTC. It translates to CAISVARGTNYGYTF.

This chain connects TRBV5-6 to TRBJ1-2, with D perhaps matching TRBD1 (5 bases). V lost 4 bases to trimming and J lost 8 bases, with 18 bases between them. Germline V gene sequence: CDR1 SGHDT, CDR2 YYEEEE. The CDR3 sequence is 14 residues long. The CDR3 nucleotides are TGTGCCAGCAGCGACCTGACAGCCGGCAGAGGCTACACCTTC. Protein: CASSDLTAGRGYTF.